The source of this T cell receptor (beta chain) is a study of response to subunit inactivated influenza vaccine. The study, taken as a whole, reports: It was suggested by the authors that few new T cells are recruited by each seasonal influenza vaccination.

TCRdb analysed the RT-PCR reads with MiXCR anew, one entry per CDR3 protein. Of 800,000 or so distinct CDR3 sequences in the sample, less than 25% were seen once. About this clonotype: Its antigen is currently unknown.

This CDR3 is 11 amino acids long. Looked up from germline, CDR1 is LGHNA and CDR2 is YNFKEQ. Between the trimmed V and J ends, which lost 3 bases and 8 bases, there was a span of 7 bases. The sequenced sample was PBMCs from blood, obtained 4 to 6 days after vaccination. The V call is TRBV4-2, the J call TRBJ1-1; D uncertain. This clonotype originated in a man aged 45-65 years who received an inactivated influenza vaccine. Here the CDR3 reads CASSHLAEAFF. In nucleotides, the CDR3 is TGTGCCAGCAGCCATCTGGCAGAAGCTTTCTTT.